This is a list of T cell receptor beta chains from one sample in a study of persistence of HIV-infected CD4 T cells. The repertoire was sequenced with immunoSEQ multiplex PCR; TCRdb's copy has only in-frame clones and lacks some. The sample shows approximately 65,000 clones, more than 70% of them seen only once. Their antigens are not known. The material was CD4+ T cells sorted from PBMCs after approximately 20-hour stimulation, obtained from a patient who received antiretroviral therapy. Source of these receptors: an adult man with HIV who was CMV-seropositive. The CDR3 runs from the conserved cysteine through the conserved F or W. A D gene is named only where the DNA matches it firmly. The listing skips clone size in some rows; elsewhere it reads once, few, many or a size class.

j_call | clone_size | cdr3_length | d_call | v_call | cdr3_aa | cdr3_nt
TRBJ2-7 | NA | 13 | NA | TRBV12-3/TRBV12-4 | CASSSDRNYEQYF | TGTGCCAGCAGTTCGGACAGAAACTACGAGCAGTACTTC
TRBJ1-5 | NA | 12 | NA | TRBV12-3/TRBV12-4 | CASSRPTQPQHF | TGTGCCAGCAGCCGCCCCACTCAGCCCCAGCATTTT
TRBJ2-7 | NA | 11 | NA | TRBV5-4 | CASSLATEQYF | TGTGCCAGCAGCTTGGCTACCGAGCAGTACTTC
TRBJ2-3 | few | 14 | NA | TRBV5-1 | CASSLAADQGTQYF | TGCGCCAGCAGCTTGGCGGCGGACCAGGGTACGCAGTATTTT
TRBJ1-1 | NA | 18 | TRBD1 | TRBV6-6 | CASSPSPGTGGFYTEAFF | TGTGCCAGCAGTCCTTCGCCCGGGACAGGGGGTTTTTACACTGAAGCTTTCTTT
TRBJ2-7 | NA | 14 | TRBD1 | TRBV3-1/TRBV3-2 | CASSEGGIRNEQYF | TGTGCCAGCAGCGAAGGGGGCATCCGAAACGAGCAGTACTTC
TRBJ2-1 | once | 11 | NA | TRBV3-1/TRBV3-2 | CASSFDNEQFF | TGTGCCAGCAGCTTTGACAATGAGCAGTTCTTC
TRBJ1-2 | NA | 16 | NA | TRBV18 | CASSPPSGREGRDYTF | TGTGCCAGCTCACCACCGAGCGGTCGAGAGGGGCGTGACTACACCTTC
TRBJ1-5 | NA | 15 | NA | TRBV28 | CASSLLQGYNQPQHF | TGTGCCAGCAGTCTCCTACAGGGCTACAATCAGCCCCAGCATTTT
TRBJ1-4 | NA | 19 | TRBD1 | TRBV4-1 | CASSQDPPGQGGFGEKLFF | TGCGCCAGCAGCCAAGATCCCCCGGGACAGGGGGGTTTTGGTGAAAAACTGTTTTTT
TRBJ2-3 | NA | 15 | TRBD1 | TRBV2 | CASSAGTGGTDTQYF | TGTGCCAGCAGCGCCGGGACAGGGGGCACAGATACGCAGTATTTT
TRBJ1-1 | few | 13 | NA | TRBV7-8 | CASSLGADGKAFF | TGTGCCAGCAGCTTAGGGGCAGACGGGAAAGCTTTCTTT
TRBJ1-2 | NA | 13 | NA | TRBV4-1 | CASSQEEAGGYTF | TGCGCCAGCAGCCAAGAGGAGGCAGGAGGCTACACCTTC
TRBJ2-1 | NA | 16 | TRBD2 | TRBV5-4 | CASSLGLAVNYNEQFF | TGTGCCAGCAGCTTGGGACTAGCGGTGAATTACAATGAGCAGTTCTTC
TRBJ1-2 | NA | 16 | NA | TRBV9 | CASLGEGGSPNYGYTF | TGTGCCAGCCTTGGGGAAGGGGGGTCACCTAACTATGGCTACACCTTC
TRBJ1-1 | NA | 12 | NA | TRBV7-9 | CASSWGNTEAFF | TGTGCCAGCAGCTGGGGTAACACTGAAGCTTTCTTT
TRBJ1-1 | NA | 15 | TRBD1 | TRBV19 | CASSRTGIRNTEAFF | TGTGCCAGTAGTAGGACAGGGATAAGGAACACTGAAGCTTTCTTT
TRBJ1-5 | NA | 15 | NA | TRBV6-5 | CASRQDRYSNQPQHF | TGTGCCAGCAGACAGGACAGATATAGCAATCAGCCCCAGCATTTT
TRBJ1-2 | NA | 14 | TRBD1 | TRBV9 | CASSTPDRDYGYTF | TGTGCCAGCAGCACCCCGGACAGGGACTATGGCTACACCTTC
TRBJ1-2 | NA | 11 | NA | TRBV10-2 | CASYRDYGYTF | TGCGCCAGCTACAGGGACTATGGCTACACCTTC
TRBJ1-4 | NA | 13 | NA | TRBV12-3/TRBV12-4 | CASRGGAGEKLFF | TGTGCCAGCAGGGGGGGCGCAGGTGAAAAACTGTTTTTT
TRBJ1-4 | NA | 15 | NA | TRBV15 | CATSSQRTRNEKLFF | TGTGCCACCAGCAGTCAACGGACAAGAAATGAAAAACTGTTTTTT
TRBJ1-2 | NA | 15 | TRBD1 | TRBV6-5 | CASSKTGVLELGYTF | TGTGCCAGCAGTAAAACAGGGGTATTGGAGTTGGGCTACACCTTC
TRBJ2-1 | NA | 12 | NA | TRBV19 | CASSIRSNEQFF | TGTGCCAGTAGTATAAGAAGCAATGAGCAGTTCTTC
TRBJ2-2 | NA | 15 | NA | TRBV11-2 | CASSSGVTLTGELFF | TGTGCCAGCAGCTCGGGGGTAACCCTCACCGGGGAGCTGTTTTTT
TRBJ2-2 | NA | 15 | TRBD1 | TRBV6-5 | CASSRPGQGAGELFF | TGTGCCAGCAGTCGACCGGGACAGGGGGCCGGGGAGCTGTTTTTT
TRBJ2-7 | NA | 11 | NA | TRBV3-1/TRBV3-2 | CASSRQDEQYF | TGTGCCAGCAGCCGACAGGACGAGCAGTACTTC
TRBJ1-2 | NA | 17 | TRBD1 | TRBV7-8 | CASSLRDSSFSGYGYTF | TGTGCCAGCAGCCTACGGGACAGTTCCTTCTCCGGCTATGGCTACACCTTC
TRBJ1-5 | NA | 15 | TRBD1 | TRBV19 | CASRTNPGGGQPQHF | TGTGCCAGTAGAACAAATCCAGGGGGCGGTCAGCCCCAGCATTTT
TRBJ1-2 | NA | 15 | TRBD1 | TRBV7-2 | CASSITQGINYGYTF | TGTGCCAGCAGCATAACACAGGGGATAAACTATGGCTACACCTTC
TRBJ1-4 | few | 13 | NA | TRBV18 | CASSPLRAEKLFF | TGTGCCAGCTCACCCCTTCGGGCAGAAAAACTGTTTTTT
TRBJ2-2 | NA | 13 | NA | TRBV5-1 | CASTEQGTGELFF | TGCGCCAGCACAGAACAGGGAACCGGGGAGCTGTTTTTT
TRBJ1-2 | NA | 13 | NA | TRBV3-1/TRBV3-2 | CASSQGGGYGYTF | TGTGCCAGCAGCCAAGGGGGAGGCTATGGCTACACCTTC
TRBJ2-1 | NA | 17 | NA | TRBV14 | CASSQDKGPRSYNEQFF | TGTGCCAGCAGCCAAGATAAGGGGCCGCGGTCCTACAATGAGCAGTTCTTC
TRBJ1-2 | NA | 15 | TRBD1 | TRBV4-1 | CASSHPRTGDYGYTF | TGCGCCAGCAGCCACCCTCGGACAGGGGATTATGGCTACACCTTC
TRBJ1-2 | NA | 12 | TRBD1 | TRBV25-1 | CASSLQGSGYTF | TGTGCCAGCAGTTTACAGGGGAGCGGCTACACCTTC
TRBJ1-2 | NA | 14 | TRBD1 | TRBV27 | CASSSSGGNYGYTF | TGTGCCAGCAGTTCTTCAGGGGGAAACTATGGCTACACCTTC
TRBJ1-1 | NA | 14 | TRBD1 | TRBV5-1 | CASSSGQEGTEAFF | TGCGCCAGCAGCTCGGGACAGGAGGGCACTGAAGCTTTCTTT
TRBJ2-2 | once | 15 | TRBD1 | TRBV6-5 | CASTPRTGNTGELFF | TGTGCCAGCACCCCGAGGACAGGGAACACCGGGGAGCTGTTTTTT
TRBJ1-2 | NA | 11 | NA | TRBV20-1 | CSARDPYGYTF | TGCAGTGCCAGGGACCCGTATGGCTACACCTTC
TRBJ1-2 | NA | 16 | TRBD1 | TRBV28 | CASSFPAGQGARGYTF | TGTGCCAGCAGTTTTCCGGCGGGACAGGGGGCGCGCGGCTACACCTTC
TRBJ2-7 | NA | 13 | NA | TRBV2 | CASSGQGGYEQYF | TGTGCCAGCAGCGGACAGGGAGGGTACGAGCAGTACTTC
TRBJ1-1 | few | 11 | NA | TRBV20-1 | CSARDPIEAFF | TGCAGTGCTAGAGACCCGATTGAAGCTTTCTTT
TRBJ1-5 | few | 13 | TRBD1 | TRBV19 | CASTGQDYQPQHF | TGTGCCAGTACAGGACAGGACTACCAGCCCCAGCATTTT
TRBJ2-3 | NA | 15 | NA | TRBV19 | CASSIDTRATDTQYF | TGTGCCAGTAGTATAGATACCCGGGCCACAGATACGCAGTATTTT
TRBJ1-6 | NA | 16 | NA | TRBV27 | CASSFSWRLTNSPLHF | TGTGCCAGCAGTTTCTCGTGGAGACTTACTAATTCACCCCTCCACTTT